These T cell receptor beta chains were read from a single sample in a study of CD8+CD57+ T cells in acquired aplastic anemia. Each CDR3 protein is one row after TCRdb ran MiXCR on the reads. In the table there are roughly 300,000 distinct CDR3 sequences, 55% to 60% of which are singletons. Sequencing used sorted CD4+, CD8+, or CD8+CD57+ T cells (not recorded which) from PBMCs. Source of these receptors: a human donor with severe aplastic anemia or a healthy control (not recorded which). The CDR3 runs from the conserved cysteine through the conserved F or W. A D gene is named only where the DNA matches it firmly. Part of the rows lack a size; the others show once, few, many or a class for expanded clones.

V gene	clone size	J gene	D gene	CDR3 protein	CDR3 DNA
TRBV7-2	-	TRBJ2-5	-	CASSLSASRQETQYF	TGTGCCAGCAGCTTATCGGCGAGCAGACAAGAGACCCAGTACTTC
TRBV24-1	once	TRBJ2-3	-	CAASSADTQYF	TGTGCCGCATCGAGCGCAGATACGCAGTATTTT
TRBV6-4	-	TRBJ2-7	TRBD1	CATSDSGQGSEQYF	TGTGCCACCAGTGATTCGGGACAGGGCTCCGAGCAGTACTTC
TRBV2	once	TRBJ2-5	-	CASSEGAWAGRETQYF	TGTGCCAGCAGTGAAGGAGCCTGGGCGGGACGAGAGACCCAGTACTTC
TRBV9	many	TRBJ1-3	-	CASSVGGTAGNTIYF	TGTGCCAGCAGCGTCGGAGGGACGGCTGGAAACACCATATATTTT
TRBV6-4	-	TRBJ1-1	TRBD1	CASNQGTGITEAFF	TGTGCCAGCAACCAAGGGACAGGGATAACTGAAGCTTTCTTT
TRBV15	-	TRBJ2-3	-	CATSRQGGTDTQYF	TGTGCCACCAGCAGACAGGGTGGCACAGATACGCAGTATTTT
TRBV6-1	-	TRBJ2-7	-	CASSYGQASSYEQYF	TGTGCCAGCAGTTACGGACAAGCGAGCTCCTACGAGCAGTACTTC
TRBV9	-	TRBJ2-3	TRBD2	CASSARPSGGTDTQYF	TGTGCCAGCAGCGCGAGACCCTCGGGGGGGACAGATACGCAGTATTTT
TRBV6-5	-	TRBJ1-5	-	CASTVGGGQPQHF	TGTGCCAGCACGGTGGGTGGGGGTCAGCCCCAGCATTTT
TRBV30	many	TRBJ2-7	TRBD1	CAWSKGLGQSYEQYF	TGTGCCTGGAGTAAGGGTCTGGGACAGTCCTACGAGCAGTACTTC
TRBV20-1	few	TRBJ2-7	-	CSARAYEQYF	TGCAGTGCTAGAGCCTACGAGCAGTACTTC
TRBV5-1	few	TRBJ2-7	-	CASSFNREGGYEQYF	TGCGCCAGCAGCTTCAACAGGGAGGGTGGTTACGAGCAGTACTTC
TRBV9	-	TRBJ2-2	TRBD2	CASRGRGALNTGELFF	TGTGCCAGCAGAGGGCGGGGGGCCTTGAACACCGGGGAGCTGTTTTTT
TRBV6-6	many	TRBJ2-7	-	CASSYSGTQSTYEQYF	TGTGCCAGCAGTTACTCTGGGACCCAATCGACCTACGAGCAGTACTTC
TRBV20-1	many	TRBJ2-4	-	CSARGSLLNIQYF	TGCAGTGCTAGAGGCTCTTTGTTAAACATTCAGTACTTC
TRBV10-3	-	TRBJ2-7	-	CAVRASEEIAYKQYF	TGTGCCGTGAGAGCGTCAGAGGAGATAGCCTACAAGCAGTACTTC
TRBV6-5	many	TRBJ1-1	-	CASSPPGVRLNTEAFF	TGTGCCAGCAGTCCCCCCGGGGTTCGTCTTAACACTGAAGCTTTCTTT
TRBV13	-	TRBJ2-3	-	CPSSLGEENTQYF	TGTCCCAGCAGCTTAGGGGAGGAGAATACGCAGTATTTT
TRBV3-1	-	TRBJ2-1	-	CASSPVEGNEQFF	TGTGCCAGCAGCCCAGTCGAAGGGAATGAGCAGTTCTTC
TRBV15	-	TRBJ2-1	-	CATSRDGDISYNEQFF	TGTGCCACCAGCAGAGACGGCGACATCTCCTACAATGAGCAGTTCTTC
TRBV29-1	many	TRBJ1-1	-	CSVVGGGNTEAFF	TGCAGCGTTGTTGGCGGGGGCAACACTGAAGCTTTCTTT
TRBV15	many	TRBJ1-1	-	CATGGGGFTEAFF	TGTGCCACCGGGGGCGGCGGGTTCACTGAAGCTTTCTTT
TRBV7-2	-	TRBJ1-1	-	CASSYQRGGFLVNTEAFF	TGTGCCAGCAGCTACCAGCGGGGCGGGTTTCTCGTGAACACTGAAGCTTTCTTT
TRBV11-1	-	TRBJ2-3	-	CASSQEVNTQYF	TGTGCCAGCAGCCAGGAGGTAAATACGCAGTATTTT
TRBV10-2	-	TRBJ1-1	-	CASSLRQAGTEAFF	TGCGCCAGCAGCTTAAGGCAGGCGGGAACTGAAGCTTTCTTT
TRBV9	-	TRBJ2-7	-	CASSVAAGAGPYEQYF	TGTGCCAGCAGCGTAGCGGCAGGGGCTGGGCCCTACGAGCAGTACTTC
TRBV19	many	TRBJ1-5	-	CASSHSVGRSNQPQHF	TGTGCCAGTAGCCACTCTGTTGGACGTAGCAATCAGCCCCAGCATTTT
TRBV12-3/TRBV12-4	many	TRBJ2-7	-	CASSRNYEQYF	TGTGCCAGCAGTCGAAATTACGAGCAGTACTTC
TRBV29-1	-	TRBJ2-1	TRBD2	CSVILAGASNEQFF	TGCAGCGTCATACTAGCGGGAGCCTCCAATGAGCAGTTCTTC
TRBV2	-	TRBJ2-7	TRBD2	CASLTTREGYEQYF	TGTGCCAGCCTGACGACACGGGAGGGCTACGAGCAGTACTTC